The next 24 T cell receptor beta chains were all read from a single sample in a study of cytomegalovirus exposure and HLA in healthy donors. Both 60 Vbeta primers and 13 Jbeta primers went into the PCR. Only in-frame clones appear in the TCRdb table, and some are missing; sequencing was by immunoSEQ multiplex PCR. The sample includes under 200,000 clones, around 78% seen only once; the top ten take around 1.5%. The sample consisted of PBMCs. The receptors shown here come from a man in his forties in good health and CMV-seronegative.

The chain links TRBV18 to TRBJ1-5; D call uncertain. The CDR3 sequence is 13 residues long. V gave up 0 bases and J gave up 4 bases, with 4 bases separating them. Germline lookup yields CDR1 KGHSH and CDR2 LQKENI. This CDR3 is CASSPPENQPQHF. The CDR3 DNA follows: TGTGCCAGCTCACCACCTGAGAATCAGCCCCAGCATTTT.

The rearrangement uses TRBV9 and TRBJ2-7; the D is unclear. V gave up 4 bases and J gave up 0 bases, with 14 bases separating them. Germline V gives CDR1 SGDLS, CDR2 YYNGEE. The CDR3 is 15 residues long. CDR3 amino acids: CASSPQERHSYEQYF. The DNA of the CDR3 is TGTGCCAGCAGCCCCCAGGAAAGGCACTCCTACGAGCAGTACTTC.

This sequence joins TRBV9 and TRBJ1-4; D is unresolved. Germline V gene data show CDR1 as SGDLS and CDR2 as YYNGEE. The CDR3 loop spans 13 amino acids. Trimming took 0 bases from V and 6 from J, leaving 6 bases between them. The DNA for the CDR3 is TGTGCCAGCAGCGTAGACACAGATGAAAAACTGTTTTTT. Translating it yields CASSVDTDEKLFF.

The V gene is TRBV27, the J gene TRBJ2-7; D is possibly TRBD2 (6 bases). The germline V gene has CDR1 MNHEY and CDR2 SMNVEV (reference sequence). This CDR3 region has 17 residues. Trimming cost V 5 bases and J 2 bases, with 22 bases left between them. As DNA, the CDR3 is TGTGCCAGCAGTGGGGGGAGCAGGTCCGCGACCCCCTACGAGCAGTACTTC. Its protein is CASSGGSRSATPYEQYF.

This clone has more than one count but fewer than ten. The chain couples TRBV12-5 to TRBJ1-5; D remains unclear. The CDR3 covers 13 residues. The germline V gene encodes CDR1 LGHNT and CDR2 FRNRAP. The ends were cut back, 6 bases at V and 6 bases at J, with 12 bases in the middle. This CDR3 is CASGPPSFQPQHF. The CDR3 nucleotides are TGTGCTAGTGGCCCCCCGTCGTTTCAGCCCCAGCATTTT.

The chain joins TRBV15 to TRBJ2-5, with TRBD1 matching 9 bases. J lost 0 bases, V lost 3 bases, and 8 bases had no gene match. Germline CDR1 reads LNHNV; CDR2 reads YYDKDF (reference sequence). The CDR3 is 17 residues long. The CDR3 sequence is CATSSPGQGPYQETQYF. The CDR3 DNA is TGTGCCACCAGCAGCCCAGGACAGGGGCCGTACCAAGAGACCCAGTACTTC.

This clone was counted between two and nine times. This chain links TRBV5-4 with TRBJ2-2; D is perhaps TRBD1 (6 bases). Trimming took off 0 bases at V and 4 bases at J, with 7 bases between the two ends. This CDR3 contains 14 residues. Germline V lookup: CDR1 SGHNT, CDR2 YYREEE (reference sequence). The CDR3 DNA follows: TGTGCCAGCAGCTTGGACAGGGCCACCGGGGAGCTGTTTTTT. Protein product: CASSLDRATGELFF.

Points on this clone: The junction departs from the called germline gene at one end, perhaps through a read error. The chain employs TRBV5-1 and TRBJ2-7, with D tentatively TRBD1 or TRBD2 (6 bases each). The CDR3 is 14 amino acids. From germline, CDR1 is SGHRS and CDR2 YFSETQ. The CDR3 DNA reads as TGCACCAGCAGCTTGGGGGGCGGTACCTACGAGCAGTACTTC. This gives the protein CTSSLGGGTYEQYF.

V gene TRBV5-1 combines with J gene TRBJ1-1; 10 bases line up with TRBD1. V trimming: 0 bases; J trimming: 11 bases; junction bases outside the gene matches: 10. Looked up from germline, CDR1 is SGHRS and CDR2 is YFSETQ. The CDR3 spans 15 residues. The CDR3 DNA is TGCGCCAGCAGCTTGGGGGGACAGGGGTGGGCTTCGGCTTTCTTT. It translates to CASSLGGQGWASAFF.

This clone has only a few counts. The genes are TRBV2 and TRBJ2-1, with D tentatively TRBD2 (6 bases). The V end lost 7 bases, the J end lost 8 bases, and 18 bases lay between the germline ends. Germline CDR1 is SNHLY and CDR2 is FYNNEI. CDR3 size: 14 residues. The CDR3 sequence is CASNGSPSPDEQFF. The CDR3 DNA is TGTGCCAGCAACGGGAGTCCCTCCCCCGATGAGCAGTTCTTC.

The V call is TRBV7-2, the J call TRBJ1-1; possibly TRBD1 for D (5 bases). V was clipped by 4 bases and J by 1 base, with 10 bases between them. From germline, CDR1 is SGHTA and CDR2 FQGNSA. The CDR3 sequence is 14 residues long. The CDR3 bases are TGTGCCAGCAGCTCCATGGGGGGGAACACTGAAGCTTTCTTT. Protein product: CASSSMGGNTEAFF.

This sequence joins TRBV4-1 and TRBJ2-3; maybe TRBD1 (5 bases). The ends were cut back, 1 base at V and 1 base at J, with 9 bases in the middle. CDR1 and CDR2 (germline): MGHRA, YSYEKL. The CDR3 length is 15 residues. The CDR3 region is CASSQGGRGTDTQYF. CDR3 nucleotide sequence: TGCGCCAGCAGCCAAGGGGGCAGAGGCACAGATACGCAGTATTTT.

The chain recombines TRBV6-4 with TRBJ2-3, with TRBD1 identical over 11 bases. J lost 5 bases, V lost 11 bases, and 6 bases had no gene match. The germline gives CDR1 MRHNA, CDR2 SNTAGT. There are 13 residues in the CDR3. The CDR3 DNA follows: TGTGCCGGGGGGGACAGGGGGGAAGATACGCAGTATTTT. Its translation: CAGGDRGEDTQYF.

This clone has a handful of counts. The genes are TRBV9 and TRBJ1-2, with TRBD1 identical over 8 bases. CDR3 length equals 15 residues. CDR1 SGDLS and CDR2 YYNGEE come from the germline V gene. The J segment lost 0 bases and the V segment lost 3 bases, leaving 4 bases of the junction unmatched. The CDR3 nucleotides read TGTGCCAGCAGCGCTCGGACAGGGACTAACTATGGCTACACCTTC. Its translation is CASSARTGTNYGYTF.

In its sample, this clone was seen once. This chain links TRBV10-2 with TRBJ2-6; tentatively, D is TRBD1 (5 bases). From germline, CDR1 is WSHSY and CDR2 SAAADI. The CDR3 is 19 amino acids. V lost 0 bases and J 0 bases, leaving 15 bases between the germline ends. The CDR3 protein is CASSESGYSRDSGANVLTF. For the CDR3, the DNA is TGCGCCAGCAGTGAGTCGGGGTACTCCAGGGACTCTGGGGCCAACGTCCTGACTTTC.

The chain recombines TRBV14 with TRBJ2-2; TRBD1 matches at 7 bases. With 5 bases clipped from V and 1 base from J, the junction kept 7 bases outside the gene matches. CDR1 and CDR2 from the germline V gene are SGHDN and FVKESK. The CDR3 loop spans 16 amino acids. CDR3 nucleotides: TGTGCCAGCAGCGCATACAGGGGCCAGAACACCGGGGAGCTGTTTTTT. Amino acid sequence: CASSAYRGQNTGELFF.

V gene TRBV30 combines with J gene TRBJ2-6; a possible D gene is TRBD1 (6 bases). The CDR3 has 14 residues. CDR1 GTSNPN and CDR2 SVGIG come from the germline V gene (reference sequence). Trimming left V 5 bases short and J 2 bases short, with 10 bases between. The CDR3 DNA sequence: TGTGCCTGGCGAGACAGGACTGGGGCCAACGTCCTGACTTTC. Translating it yields CAWRDRTGANVLTF. Filled out from reference TRBV30 and TRBJ2-6, the complete variable domain reads SQTIHQWPATLVQPVGSPLSLECTVEGTSNPNLYWYRQAAGRGLQLLFYSVGIGQISSEVPQNLSASRPQDRQFILSSKKLLLSDSGFYLCAWRDRTGANVLTFGAGSRLTVL.

This clone has a handful of counts. V usage is TRBV5-6 and J usage is TRBJ2-7; a weak D match, TRBD1 (6 bases). The CDR3 contains 12 residues. Germline-derived CDR1 and CDR2 are SGHDT and YYEEEE. V dropped 4 bases and J dropped 3 bases, with 8 bases sitting between them. DNA of the CDR3: TGTGCCAGCAGCCGGGACAACTACGAGCAGTACGTC. It is translated as CASSRDNYEQYV.

This clone has only one observation. This rearrangement joins TRBV7-9 to TRBJ2-5; D gene uncertain. Near its end, the DNA agrees better with TRBJ2-7, so the J call may be wrong. The CDR3 extends over 15 amino acids. In germline, CDR1 is SEHNR, CDR2 FQNEAQ (reference sequence). The CDR3 protein is CASSSRNSDPYEQYF. In DNA, the CDR3 is TGTGCCAGCAGCTCTAGAAACTCCGACCCCTACGAGCAGTACTTC.

The chain combines TRBV7-9 with TRBJ2-7; 8 nucleotides agree with TRBD2. The CDR3 length is 13 residues. Germline-derived CDR1 and CDR2 are SEHNR and FQNEAQ (reference sequence). The V gene end was trimmed by 2 bases and the J gene end by 3 bases; junction bases not matched to a gene: 0. In DNA form, the CDR3 reads TGTGCCAGCAGCTTAAGCGGGAGCTACGAGCAGTACGTC. It encodes CASSLSGSYEQYV.

The rearrangement joins TRBV18 to TRBJ2-1; D is unresolved. The CDR3 runs 14 residues. Trimming took 0 bases from V and 9 from J, leaving 12 bases between them. Germline assignment: CDR1 KGHSH and CDR2 LQKENI. The DNA of the CDR3 is TGTGCCAGCTCACCACCGCTAGATACGGGTGAGCAGTTCTTC. It codes for CASSPPLDTGEQFF.

The rearrangement joins TRBV5-1 to TRBJ1-2; a possible D gene is TRBD1 (5 bases). The ends were cut back, 5 bases at V and 0 bases at J, with 23 bases in the middle. Germline CDR1 reads SGHRS; CDR2 reads YFSETQ. This CDR3 is 18 amino acids long. CDR3 DNA: TGCGCCAGCAGACACTCGTCCGGGGGAAGGGCGGCTAACTATGGCTACACCTTC. Translation gives CASRHSSGGRAANYGYTF.

The rearrangement joins TRBV6-5 to TRBJ1-3; perhaps TRBD1 as D (5 bases). The germline CDR1 and CDR2 sequences are MNHEY and SVGAGI. V gave up 7 bases and J gave up 0 bases, with 13 bases separating them. The CDR3 contains 15 residues. CDR3 region: CASKIQGNSGNTIYF. The CDR3 DNA reads TGTGCCAGCAAAATTCAGGGCAACTCTGGAAACACCATATATTTT.

The chain links TRBV18 to TRBJ1-1; TRBD1 agrees at 8 bases. The V and J ends lost 3 bases and 11 bases, in that order; junction bases with no gene match: 2. The CDR3 length is 11 residues. Germline CDR1 reads KGHSH; CDR2 reads LQKENI. CDR3 DNA sequence: TGTGCCAGCTCACCCGACAGGGGTGCTTTCTTT. It yields the protein CASSPDRGAFF. The complete variable domain, with remaining parts taken from reference TRBV18 and TRBJ1-1, reads NAGVMQNPRHLVRRRGQEARLRCSPMKGHSHVYWYRQLPEEGLKFMVYLQKENIIDESGMPKERFSAEFPKEGPSILRIQQVVRGDSAAYFCASSPDRGAFFGQGTRLTVV.